This TCR beta chain emerged from a study of shared clonotypes between healthy human individuals. The V gene's germline CDR1 is MNHEY and CDR2 SVGAGI. The V and J ends lost 6 bases and 1 base, in that order; junction bases with no gene match: 6. This CDR3 is 14 amino acids long. This clone appeared a single time. In the original analysis: Junction-only immunoSEQ data arrived without quality scores, meaning filtering differed. Here immunoSEQ multiplex PCR was the method, and the copy in TCRdb shows in-frame clones only, minus some. Clone size and V and J calls were adopted from that table, with D and trimming inferred from the DNA. The sample shows hundreds of thousands of clones, 76% of them seen only once.

The chain employs TRBV6-5 and TRBJ2-7; 7 nucleotides align to TRBD1. Sequenced sample: PBMCs. This receptor was taken from a woman aged 40 to 50 in good health. Some clones in this sample may be carry-over from other donors' samples. The CDR3 loop reads CASRRLDRSYEQYF. CDR3 in DNA: TGTGCCAGCAGGCGCCTGGACAGGTCCTACGAGCAGTACTTC.